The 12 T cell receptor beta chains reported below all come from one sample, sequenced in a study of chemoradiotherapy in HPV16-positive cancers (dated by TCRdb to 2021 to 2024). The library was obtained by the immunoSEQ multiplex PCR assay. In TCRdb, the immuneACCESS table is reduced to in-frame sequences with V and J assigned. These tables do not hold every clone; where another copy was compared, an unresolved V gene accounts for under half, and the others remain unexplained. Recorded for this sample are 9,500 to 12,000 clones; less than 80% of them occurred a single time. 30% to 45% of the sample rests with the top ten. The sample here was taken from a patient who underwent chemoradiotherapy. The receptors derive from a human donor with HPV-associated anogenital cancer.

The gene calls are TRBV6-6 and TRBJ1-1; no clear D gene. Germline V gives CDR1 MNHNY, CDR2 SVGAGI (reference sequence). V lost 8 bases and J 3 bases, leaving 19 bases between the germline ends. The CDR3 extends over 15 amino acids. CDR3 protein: CASLQLYPSDTEAFF. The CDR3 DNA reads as TGTGCCAGCCTACAACTATATCCCTCGGACACTGAAGCTTTCTTT.

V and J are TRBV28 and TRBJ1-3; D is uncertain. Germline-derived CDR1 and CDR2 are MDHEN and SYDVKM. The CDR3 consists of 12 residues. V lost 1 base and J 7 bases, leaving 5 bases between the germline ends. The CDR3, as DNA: TGTGCCAGCAGTTTATCGGAGAACACCATATATTTT. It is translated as CASSLSENTIYF.

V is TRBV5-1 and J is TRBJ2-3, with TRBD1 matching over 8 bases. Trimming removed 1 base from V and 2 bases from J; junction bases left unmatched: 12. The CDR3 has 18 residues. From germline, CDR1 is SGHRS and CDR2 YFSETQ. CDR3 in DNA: TGCGCCAGCAGCTTGAAAGGACAGGGAGTCCCGAACACAGATACGCAGTATTTT. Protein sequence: CASSLKGQGVPNTDTQYF.

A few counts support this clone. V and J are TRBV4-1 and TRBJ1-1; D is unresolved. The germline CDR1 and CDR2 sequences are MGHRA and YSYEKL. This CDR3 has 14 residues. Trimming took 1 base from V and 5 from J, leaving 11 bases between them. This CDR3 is CASSQVVQRTEAFF. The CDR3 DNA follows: TGCGCCAGCAGCCAAGTCGTCCAAAGAACTGAAGCTTTCTTT.

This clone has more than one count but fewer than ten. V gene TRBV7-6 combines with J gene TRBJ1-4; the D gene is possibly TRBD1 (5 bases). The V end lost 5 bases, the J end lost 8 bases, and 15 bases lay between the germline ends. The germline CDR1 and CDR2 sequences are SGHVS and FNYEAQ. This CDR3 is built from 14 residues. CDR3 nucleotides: TGTGCCAGCAGCCCCGGGGGGATGTGGGAAAAACTGTTTTTT. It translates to CASSPGGMWEKLFF. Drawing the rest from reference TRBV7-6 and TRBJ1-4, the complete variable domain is GAGVSQSPRYKVTKRGQDVALRCDPISGHVSLYWYRQALGQGPEFLTYFNYEAQQDKSGLPNDRFSAERPEGSISTLTIQRTEQRDSAMYRCASSPGGMWEKLFFGSGTQLSVL.

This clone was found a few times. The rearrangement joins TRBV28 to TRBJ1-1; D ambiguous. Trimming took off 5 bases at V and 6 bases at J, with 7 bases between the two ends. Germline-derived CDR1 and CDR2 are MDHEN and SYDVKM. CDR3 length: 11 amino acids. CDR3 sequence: CASSLSAEAFF. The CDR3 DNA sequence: TGTGCCAGCAGTCTTTCGGCTGAAGCTTTCTTT.

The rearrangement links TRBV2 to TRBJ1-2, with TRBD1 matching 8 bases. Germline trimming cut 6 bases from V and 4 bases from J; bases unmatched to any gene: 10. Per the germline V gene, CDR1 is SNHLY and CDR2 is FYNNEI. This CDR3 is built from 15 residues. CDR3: CASRGRGQGSYGYTF. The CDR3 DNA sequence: TGTGCCAGCAGGGGGAGAGGACAGGGATCCTATGGCTACACCTTC.

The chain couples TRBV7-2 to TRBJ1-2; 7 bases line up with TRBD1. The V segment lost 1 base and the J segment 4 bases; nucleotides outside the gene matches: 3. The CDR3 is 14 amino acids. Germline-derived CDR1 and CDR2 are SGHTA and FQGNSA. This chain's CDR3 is CASSLDGTVYGYTF. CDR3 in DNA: TGTGCCAGCAGCTTAGATGGGACAGTCTATGGCTACACCTTC.

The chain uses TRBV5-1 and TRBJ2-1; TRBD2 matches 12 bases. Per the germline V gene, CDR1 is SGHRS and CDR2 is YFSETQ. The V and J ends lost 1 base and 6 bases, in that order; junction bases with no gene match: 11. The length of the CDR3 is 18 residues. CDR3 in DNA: TGCGCCAGCAGCTTGCATCCCTATACGACTAGCGGGAGCAATGAGCAGTTCTTC. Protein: CASSLHPYTTSGSNEQFF.

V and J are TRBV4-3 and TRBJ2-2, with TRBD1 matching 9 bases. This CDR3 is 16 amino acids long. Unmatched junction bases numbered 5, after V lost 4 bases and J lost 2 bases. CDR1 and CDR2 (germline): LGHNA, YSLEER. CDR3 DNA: TGCGCCAGCAGCCGGGGGACAGGGCCTAACACCGGGGAGCTGTTTTTT. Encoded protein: CASSRGTGPNTGELFF.

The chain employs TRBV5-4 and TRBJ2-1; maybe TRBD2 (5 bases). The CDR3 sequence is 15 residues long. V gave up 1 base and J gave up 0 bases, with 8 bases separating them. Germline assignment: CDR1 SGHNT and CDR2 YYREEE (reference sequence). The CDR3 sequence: CASSLRGGSYNEQFF. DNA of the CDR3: TGTGCCAGCAGCTTGCGCGGAGGCTCCTACAATGAGCAGTTCTTC.

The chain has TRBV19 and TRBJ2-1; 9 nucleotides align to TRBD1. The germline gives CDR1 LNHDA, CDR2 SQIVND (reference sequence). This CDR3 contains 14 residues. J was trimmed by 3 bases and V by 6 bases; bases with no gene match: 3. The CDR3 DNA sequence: TGTGCCAGTAGGGGACAGGGTTTCTACAATGAGCAGTTCTTC. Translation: CASRGQGFYNEQFF.